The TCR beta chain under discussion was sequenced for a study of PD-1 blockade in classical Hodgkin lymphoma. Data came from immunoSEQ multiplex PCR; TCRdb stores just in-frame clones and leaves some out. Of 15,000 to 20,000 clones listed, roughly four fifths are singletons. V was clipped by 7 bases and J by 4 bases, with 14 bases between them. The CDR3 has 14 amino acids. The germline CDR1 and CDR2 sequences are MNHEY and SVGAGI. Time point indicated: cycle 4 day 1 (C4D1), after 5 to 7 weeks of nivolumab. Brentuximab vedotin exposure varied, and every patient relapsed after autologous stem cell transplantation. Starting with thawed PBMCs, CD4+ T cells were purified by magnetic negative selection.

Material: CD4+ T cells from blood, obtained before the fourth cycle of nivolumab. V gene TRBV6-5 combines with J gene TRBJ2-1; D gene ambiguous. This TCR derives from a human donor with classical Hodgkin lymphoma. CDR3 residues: CASKPSHLYNEQFF. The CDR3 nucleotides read TGTGCCAGCAAACCCAGCCACCTTTACAATGAGCAGTTCTTC.